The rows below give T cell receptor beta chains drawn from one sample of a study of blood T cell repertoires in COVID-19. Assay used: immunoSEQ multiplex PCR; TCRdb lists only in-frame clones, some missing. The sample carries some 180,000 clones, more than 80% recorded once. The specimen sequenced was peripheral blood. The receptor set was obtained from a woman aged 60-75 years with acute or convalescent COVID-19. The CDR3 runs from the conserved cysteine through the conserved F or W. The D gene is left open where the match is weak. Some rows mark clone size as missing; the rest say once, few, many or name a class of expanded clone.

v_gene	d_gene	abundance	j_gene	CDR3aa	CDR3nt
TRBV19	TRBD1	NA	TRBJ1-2	CASDRDRGTAGYTF	TGTGCCTCGGACAGGGACAGGGGAACGGCTGGCTACACCTTC
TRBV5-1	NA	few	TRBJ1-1	CASSRDPENTEAFF	TGCGCCAGCAGCCGGGATCCTGAGAACACTGAAGCTTTCTTT
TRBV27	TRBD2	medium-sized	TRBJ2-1	CASSLLAGGGNEQFF	TGTGCCAGCAGCCTTCTAGCGGGAGGTGGCAATGAGCAGTTCTTC
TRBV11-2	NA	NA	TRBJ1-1	CASKPQRAWNTEAFF	TGTGCCAGCAAACCCCAGCGGGCTTGGAACACTGAAGCTTTCTTT
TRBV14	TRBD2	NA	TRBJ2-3	CASSQGALAGGRRTQYF	TGTGCCAGCAGCCAAGGAGCGTTGGCGGGAGGAAGGCGTACGCAGTATTTT
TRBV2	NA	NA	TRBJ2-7	CASSPVGHLLREQYF	TGTGCCAGCAGTCCAGTCGGACACCTACTGCGGGAGCAGTACTTC
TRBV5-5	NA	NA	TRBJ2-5	CASSLEGGPETQYF	TGTGCCAGCAGCTTGGAAGGGGGACCAGAGACCCAGTACTTC
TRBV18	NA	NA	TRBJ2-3	CASSEAGLTDTQYF	TGTGCCAGCTCAGAAGCGGGCCTCACAGATACGCAGTATTTT
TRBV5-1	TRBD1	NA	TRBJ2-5	CASSLETGVRKTQYF	TGCGCCAGCAGCTTGGAAACAGGGGTTCGGAAGACCCAGTACTTC
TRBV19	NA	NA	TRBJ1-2	CASSDRHYDNYGYTF	TGTGCCAGTTCTGACAGACATTACGACAACTATGGCTACACCTTC
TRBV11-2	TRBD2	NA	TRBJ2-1	CASSLAGLAYNEQFF	TGTGCCAGCAGCTTAGCGGGACTAGCGTACAATGAGCAGTTCTTC
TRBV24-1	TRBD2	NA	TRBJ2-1	CATSDLTSGRINEQFF	TGTGCCACCAGTGATCTAACTAGCGGGAGGATCAATGAGCAGTTCTTC
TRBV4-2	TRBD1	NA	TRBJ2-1	CASSQPGTASNEQFF	TGTGCCAGCAGCCAACCCGGGACAGCTTCCAATGAGCAGTTCTTC
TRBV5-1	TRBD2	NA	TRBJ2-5	CASSLGSRGEETQYF	TGCGCCAGCAGCTTGGGATCGCGGGGGGAAGAGACCCAGTACTTC
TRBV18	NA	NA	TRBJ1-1	CASSPGLDVEAFF	TGTGCCAGCTCACCCGGACTTGACGTTGAAGCTTTCTTT
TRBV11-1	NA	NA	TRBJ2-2	CASSRRQANTGELFF	TGTGCCAGCAGTCGTAGGCAGGCGAACACCGGGGAGCTGTTTTTT
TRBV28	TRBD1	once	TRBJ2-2	CASSLLGQGPAGELFF	TGTGCCAGCAGTTTGCTAGGACAGGGGCCCGCCGGGGAGCTGTTTTTT
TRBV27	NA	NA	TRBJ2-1	CASSLNGNNEQFF	TGTGCCAGCAGTTTAAACGGGAACAATGAGCAGTTCTTC
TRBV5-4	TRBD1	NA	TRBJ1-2	CASSGQGYGYTF	TGTGCCAGCAGCGGACAGGGCTATGGCTACACCTTC
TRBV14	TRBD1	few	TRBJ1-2	CASSQEGTGGWGYGYTF	TGTGCCAGCAGCCAAGAAGGGACAGGCGGATGGGGCTATGGCTACACCTTC
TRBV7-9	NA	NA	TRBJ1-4	CASSPPGRGNEKLFF	TGTGCCAGCAGCCCCCCAGGTAGGGGAAATGAAAAACTGTTTTTT
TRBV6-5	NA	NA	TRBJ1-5	CASLAANNQPQHF	TGTGCCAGCTTGGCGGCCAACAATCAGCCCCAGCATTTT
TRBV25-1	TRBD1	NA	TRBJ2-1	CASKKTGQAHNEQFF	TGTGCCAGCAAGAAAACCGGACAGGCACACAATGAGCAGTTCTTC
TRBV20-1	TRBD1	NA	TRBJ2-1	CSASIGQGAVEQFF	TGCAGTGCTAGTATAGGACAGGGGGCGGTTGAGCAGTTCTTC
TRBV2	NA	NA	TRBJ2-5	CASRSSPGEPQYF	TGTGCCAGCAGGAGCTCACCGGGGGAGCCCCAGTACTTC
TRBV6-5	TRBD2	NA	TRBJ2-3	CASSKTSGAAHTQYF	TGTGCCAGCAGTAAGACTAGCGGTGCGGCGCATACGCAGTATTTT
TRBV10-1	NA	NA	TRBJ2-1	CASSRTVYNEQFF	TGCGCCAGCAGCCGCACGGTATACAATGAGCAGTTCTTC
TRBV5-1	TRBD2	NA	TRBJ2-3	CASSLGVRAGVTDTQYF	TGCGCCAGCAGCTTGGGAGTTAGGGCGGGAGTCACAGATACGCAGTATTTT
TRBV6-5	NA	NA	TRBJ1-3	CASSLDRFSGNTIYF	TGTGCCAGCAGTCTCGACAGGTTCTCTGGAAACACCATATATTTT
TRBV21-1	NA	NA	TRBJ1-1	CASSKVAGANTEAFF	TGTGCCAGCAGCAAAGTGGCAGGGGCGAACACTGAAGCTTTCTTT
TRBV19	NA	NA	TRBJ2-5	CASSDRGGETQYF	TGTGCCAGTAGTGACAGGGGAGGGGAGACCCAGTACTTC
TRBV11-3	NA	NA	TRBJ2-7	CASKTRGNSYEQYF	TGTGCCAGCAAGACCCGAGGGAACTCCTACGAGCAGTACTTC
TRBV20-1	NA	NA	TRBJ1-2	CSASSRGNYGYTF	TGCAGTGCTAGTTCACGGGGTAACTATGGCTACACCTTC
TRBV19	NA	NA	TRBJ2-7	CASSTAAASSYEQYF	TGTGCCAGTAGTACCGCGGCGGCGAGCTCCTACGAGCAGTACTTC
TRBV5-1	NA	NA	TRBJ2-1	CASSLWGGNYNEQFF	TGCGCCAGCAGCTTGTGGGGCGGGAACTACAATGAGCAGTTCTTC
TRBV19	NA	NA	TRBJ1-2	CASSIRGSYGYTF	TGTGCCAGTAGTATCCGAGGGTCCTATGGCTACACCTTC
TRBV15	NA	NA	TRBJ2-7	CATSRVNGYEQYF	TGTGCCACCAGCAGGGTTAACGGTTACGAGCAGTACTTC
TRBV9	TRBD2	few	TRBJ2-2	CASTGLAPDTGELFF	TGTGCCAGCACCGGACTAGCTCCTGACACCGGGGAGCTGTTTTTT
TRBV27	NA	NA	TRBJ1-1	CASSFLSGNTEAFF	TGTGCCAGCAGTTTTCTCTCGGGGAACACTGAAGCTTTCTTT
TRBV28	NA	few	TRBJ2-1	CASSVDSRVYNEQFF	TGTGCCAGCAGTGTTGACTCCCGGGTCTACAATGAGCAGTTCTTC